The 4 T cell receptor beta chains given below trace back to one sample, sequenced in a study of early stage breast cancer tumors. Sequenced by immunoSEQ multiplex PCR; TCRdb stores in-frame clones only, minus some. The table shows some 48,000 clones, with 65% to 90% occurring only once. Sample: blood. These receptors were taken from a person aged 45 to 59 with breast cancer.

This clone was observed a few times. The CDR3 DNA follows: TGTGCCAGCAGCTTATCCTTCCGGGACAAGTCTTCACCCCTCCACTTT. Its translation: CASSLSFRDKSSPLHF. This chain joins TRBV7-9 and TRBJ1-6; maybe TRBD1 (6 bases). V was trimmed by 2 bases and J by 9 bases, leaving 17 bases between them. Germline-derived CDR1 and CDR2 are SEHNR and FQNEAQ (reference sequence). The CDR3 is 16 amino acids.

The chain employs TRBV5-4 and TRBJ2-5, with 11 bases that match TRBD1. The CDR3 spans 16 residues. J gave up 5 bases and V 0 bases, and 6 bases lay outside the gene matches. Germline CDR1 SGHNT, CDR2 YYREEE (reference sequence). The CDR3 here is CASSLVGTGGRETQYF. The CDR3 region has the DNA TGTGCCAGCAGCTTGGTGGGGACAGGGGGTCGGGAGACCCAGTACTTC.

The chain employs TRBV6-5 and TRBJ1-1, with TRBD1 as a possible D gene (6 bases). This CDR3 has 15 amino acids. Germline lookup yields CDR1 MNHEY and CDR2 SVGAGI. Trimming took off 0 bases at V and 3 bases at J, with 11 bases between the two ends. The CDR3 spells CASSYSGGLDTEAFF. The CDR3 nucleotides read TGTGCCAGCAGTTACTCGGGGGGCTTGGACACTGAAGCTTTCTTT.

CDR3 protein: CASSIRGARQPQHF. For the CDR3, the DNA is TGTGCCAGTAGTATACGCGGGGCGAGGCAGCCCCAGCATTTT. The rearrangement links TRBV19 to TRBJ1-5, with D possibly being TRBD1 (5 bases). The germline V and J ends were trimmed by 2 bases and 7 bases, with 12 bases remaining between them. This CDR3 region has 14 residues. CDR1 is LNHDA and CDR2 is SQIVND in the germline V gene (reference sequence).